This is a list of T cell receptor beta chains from one sample in a study of T cell repertoires in cytomegalovirus infection. MiXCR, applied by TCRdb to the reads, yields one record per CDR3 protein. The table lists more than 200,000 distinct CDR3 sequences, approximately 8.3% of them singletons. Material for sequencing was PBMCs. The receptors originated from a human donor in good health (CMV status not recorded). Some clones in this sample may be carry-over from other donors' samples. CDR3s include the opening cysteine and the closing phenylalanine or tryptophan. The D gene is left open where the match is weak. Expanded clones are given a class, and other clones once, few, many or no size at all.

j_gene | abundance | v_gene | d_gene | CDR3aa | CDR3nt
TRBJ2-7 | NA | TRBV12-3/TRBV12-4 | TRBD1 | CASSRTGPSSYEQYF | TGTGCCAGCAGTAGGACAGGCCCTAGCTCCTACGAGCAGTACTTC
TRBJ1-4 | many | TRBV28 | TRBD1 | CATQRGTELFF | TGTGCCACACAAAGGGGGACAGAACTGTTTTTT
TRBJ1-2 | many | TRBV6-2/TRBV6-3 | NA | CASWSGGSYGYTF | TGTGCCAGCTGGTCCGGGGGAAGCTATGGCTACACCTTC
TRBJ2-2 | many | TRBV7-2 | NA | CASSLAPGLGGELFF | TGTGCCAGCAGCTTAGCCCCGGGGCTGGGCGGGGAGCTGTTTTTT
TRBJ1-1 | many | TRBV30 | TRBD1 | CAWKTFQGDTEAFF | TGTGCCTGGAAAACATTCCAGGGGGACACTGAAGCTTTCTTT
TRBJ1-2 | few | TRBV20-1 | NA | CSADLIRVSYGYTF | TGCAGTGCGGATCTTATCAGGGTCTCTTATGGCTACACCTTC
TRBJ1-1 | many | TRBV7-2 | NA | CASSRVSTEAFF | TGTGCCAGCAGCAGGGTCTCCACTGAAGCTTTCTTT
TRBJ2-4 | many | TRBV12-3/TRBV12-4 | TRBD1 | CASSLLQGQGNIQYF | TGTGCCAGCAGTCTCCTCCAGGGACAGGGGAACATTCAGTACTTC
TRBJ2-6 | many | TRBV12-3/TRBV12-4 | TRBD1 | CASSLSGQGSGANVLTF | TGTGCCAGCAGTTTGTCGGGACAGGGATCTGGGGCCAACGTCCTGACTTTC
TRBJ2-1 | many | TRBV7-2 | TRBD2 | CASTRGTSGNDEQFF | TGTGCCAGCACGCGAGGGACTAGCGGGAATGATGAGCAGTTCTTC
TRBJ1-3 | many | TRBV7-2 | TRBD1 | CASSHGTEGNTIYF | TGTGCCAGCAGCCACGGGACAGAAGGAAACACCATATATTTT
TRBJ2-1 | many | TRBV7-6 | TRBD2 | CASSLGYPASGGSSYNEQFF | TGTGCCAGCAGCTTGGGGTATCCGGCTAGCGGGGGGAGCTCCTACAATGAGCAGTTCTTC
TRBJ2-5 | few | TRBV7-2 | NA | CASSLETGQGTQYF | TGTGCCAGCAGCTTAGAGACGGGACAAGGGACCCAGTACTTC
TRBJ2-7 | few | TRBV10-3 | TRBD1 | CAILDRGHYEQYF | TGTGCCATCTTAGACAGGGGCCATTACGAGCAGTACTTC
TRBJ1-2 | once | TRBV7-2 | TRBD1 | CASSFRQGHGYTF | TGTGCCAGCAGCTTTAGACAGGGGCATGGCTACACCTTC
TRBJ2-1 | few | TRBV20-1 | NA | CSADPEVREQFF | TGCAGTGCTGACCCAGAAGTGCGTGAGCAGTTCTTC
TRBJ2-3 | many | TRBV7-9 | NA | CASFRGWGDTQYF | TGTGCCAGCTTTAGGGGGTGGGGAGATACGCAGTATTTT
TRBJ1-1 | many | TRBV12-3/TRBV12-4 | TRBD1 | CASSLALTGAGGRAFF | TGTGCCAGCAGTTTAGCGCTAACAGGGGCCGGGGGGAGGGCTTTCTTT
TRBJ2-7 | many | TRBV7-2 | TRBD1 | CASSSTTGGEQYF | TGTGCCAGCAGCTCAACAACAGGGGGCGAGCAGTACTTC
TRBJ2-2 | many | TRBV12-3/TRBV12-4 | TRBD2 | CASSGTSGVGGELFF | TGTGCCAGCAGTGGGACTAGCGGGGTAGGCGGGGAGCTGTTTTTT
TRBJ2-6 | NA | TRBV7-2 | NA | CASSHQSSGANVLTF | TGTGCCAGCAGCCATCAGAGCTCTGGGGCCAACGTCCTGACTTTC
TRBJ2-7 | NA | TRBV15 | NA | CATSGRNQGGSEQYF | TGTGCCACCAGCGGGAGAAACCAGGGCGGCAGCGAGCAGTACTTC
TRBJ2-3 | many | TRBV7-6 | TRBD1 | CASSPTGEMPTDTQYF | TGTGCCAGCAGCCCCACAGGGGAGATGCCTACAGATACGCAGTATTTT
TRBJ1-1 | NA | TRBV29-1 | TRBD1 | CSGSTGARMTEAFF | TGCAGCGGCAGCACAGGGGCGAGGATGACTGAAGCTTTCTTT
TRBJ1-1 | many | TRBV7-6 | NA | CASYPRMAHEAFF | TGTGCCAGCTACCCCCGAATGGCCCATGAAGCTTTCTTT
TRBJ1-4 | many | TRBV29-1 | TRBD1 | CSVSGTGGRTNEKLFF | TGCAGCGTCTCCGGGACAGGGGGCAGGACTAATGAAAAACTGTTTTTT
TRBJ2-1 | few | TRBV5-6 | NA | CASSLWSGLDYNEQFF | TGTGCCAGCAGCTTGTGGAGCGGTTTGGACTACAATGAGCAGTTCTTC
TRBJ1-2 | NA | TRBV11-2 | NA | CASSRISGPGPLFGYTF | TGTGCCAGCAGCCGAATTAGCGGTCCGGGACCGCTATTTGGCTACACCTTC
TRBJ1-1 | few | TRBV18 | NA | CASSEVGGDTEAFF | TGTGCCAGCTCGGAGGTTGGGGGGGACACTGAAGCTTTCTTT
TRBJ2-1 | many | TRBV7-2 | NA | CASSQWTEQFF | TGTGCCAGCAGCCAATGGACTGAGCAGTTCTTC
TRBJ1-1 | many | TRBV7-8 | TRBD1 | CASSLGTGGSEAFF | TGTGCCAGCAGCTTAGGGACAGGGGGCTCTGAAGCTTTCTTT
TRBJ1-5 | many | TRBV7-2 | NA | CASSLRGTQPQHF | TGTGCCAGCAGCTTGAGAGGGACTCAGCCCCAGCATTTT
TRBJ2-7 | many | TRBV12-3/TRBV12-4 | NA | CASRKTDNHGEQYF | TGTGCCAGCAGAAAGACGGATAACCACGGGGAGCAGTACTTC
TRBJ1-6 | few | TRBV28 | NA | CASSLKGTLHF | TGTGCCAGCAGTTTAAAGGGAACCCTCCACTTT
TRBJ2-7 | NA | TRBV7-2 | TRBD1 | CASSLTDRATPYEQYF | TGTGCCAGCAGCTTGACCGACAGGGCCACACCATACGAGCAGTACTTC
TRBJ1-2 | many | TRBV7-2 | NA | CASSLAGTDGYTF | TGTGCCAGCAGCTTGGCTGGCACCGATGGCTACACCTTC
TRBJ1-5 | NA | TRBV6-2/TRBV6-3 | NA | CATHSDGYNQPQHF | TGTGCCACCCACTCAGACGGGTACAATCAGCCCCAGCATTTT
TRBJ2-7 | many | TRBV7-9 | TRBD2 | CASSKLAGGPVQYF | TGTGCCAGCAGCAAACTAGCGGGAGGGCCTGTGCAGTACTTC
TRBJ2-5 | NA | TRBV11-2 | NA | CASSLEQPQETQYF | TGTGCCAGCAGCTTAGAACAACCTCAAGAGACCCAGTACTTC
TRBJ2-3 | NA | TRBV4-2 | TRBD2 | CASSQALAEYTDTQYF | TGTGCCAGCAGCCAAGCCCTAGCGGAATACACAGATACGCAGTATTTT
TRBJ2-1 | few | TRBV2 | TRBD2 | CASSGGGDEQFF | TGTGCCAGCAGTGGGGGGGGGGATGAGCAGTTCTTC
TRBJ1-2 | many | TRBV7-8 | NA | CASSLETESYGYTF | TGTGCCAGCAGCTTAGAAACGGAATCCTATGGCTACACCTTC
TRBJ1-2 | many | TRBV7-8 | TRBD1 | CASSLAGTGGCTF | TGTGCCAGCAGCTTAGCGGGGACAGGGGGCTGTACCTTC
TRBJ1-6 | NA | TRBV20-1 | NA | CSATPPGLSNSPLHF | TGCAGTGCCACCCCTCCGGGACTATCCAATTCACCCCTCCACTTT
TRBJ2-7 | many | TRBV7-2 | TRBD2 | CASSAGTSGKSYEQYF | TGTGCCAGCAGCGCCGGGACTAGCGGAAAGTCCTACGAGCAGTACTTC
TRBJ1-6 | NA | TRBV2 | NA | CASSDERGNSPLHF | TGTGCCAGCAGTGATGAACGGGGAAATTCACCCCTCCACTTT
TRBJ2-3 | many | TRBV10-3 | NA | CAISRDPAFTQYF | TGTGCCATCAGTAGGGACCCGGCTTTTACGCAGTATTTT
TRBJ2-7 | few | TRBV7-2 | TRBD1 | CASSPTGAKSYEQYF | TGTGCCAGCAGTCCGACAGGGGCCAAGTCCTACGAGCAGTACTTC
TRBJ1-4 | NA | TRBV7-9 | NA | CASPRAEGLNEKLFF | TGTGCCAGCCCCCGGGCAGAAGGCCTTAATGAAAAACTGTTTTTT
TRBJ1-1 | many | TRBV7-2 | NA | CASSFVPGITEAFF | TGTGCCAGCAGCTTCGTGCCCGGAATAACTGAAGCTTTCTTT
TRBJ2-1 | NA | TRBV24-1 | NA | CATSDLLVRFF | TGTGCCACCAGTGATTTGCTAGTGCGGTTCTTC
TRBJ2-5 | many | TRBV7-2 | NA | CASRVSVLETQYF | TGTGCCAGCAGGGTCAGCGTCTTGGAGACCCAGTACTTC
TRBJ1-2 | many | TRBV7-8 | TRBD1 | CASSSRDRVYGYTF | TGTGCCAGCAGCTCGAGGGACAGGGTCTATGGCTACACCTTC
TRBJ1-1 | many | TRBV20-1 | TRBD1 | CSASKGAVGAFF | TGCAGTGCTAGCAAGGGGGCCGTTGGAGCTTTCTTT
TRBJ2-4 | many | TRBV7-6 | TRBD2 | CASSSLREAKNIQYF | TGTGCCAGCAGCTCGCTGCGGGAGGCCAAAAACATTCAGTACTTC